There are many counts of the clone carrying this TCR beta chain. Its matching antigen is unknown. The data were obtained in a study of identical twins. Broader study findings: Twin pairs' shared out-of-frame alpha sequences were enriched in low generation probability.

TCRdb analysed the 5' RACE reads with MiXCR anew, one entry per CDR3 protein. The sample has some 96,000 distinct CDR3 sequences, about 5.6% seen once. The CDR3 is 15 amino acids. The germline CDR1 and CDR2 sequences are LGHDT and YNNKEL (reference sequence). Unmatched junction bases numbered 11, after V lost 5 bases and J lost 9 bases. Sequencing input: memory T cells sorted from blood. The rearrangement links TRBV3-1 to TRBJ2-1, with 9 bases fitting TRBD2. This clonotype was obtained from a woman aged 45-65 years in good health. The CDR3 loop is CASSRGSGRYGEQFF. The CDR3 DNA reads TGTGCCAGCAGCAGAGGAAGCGGGAGGTATGGTGAGCAGTTCTTC.